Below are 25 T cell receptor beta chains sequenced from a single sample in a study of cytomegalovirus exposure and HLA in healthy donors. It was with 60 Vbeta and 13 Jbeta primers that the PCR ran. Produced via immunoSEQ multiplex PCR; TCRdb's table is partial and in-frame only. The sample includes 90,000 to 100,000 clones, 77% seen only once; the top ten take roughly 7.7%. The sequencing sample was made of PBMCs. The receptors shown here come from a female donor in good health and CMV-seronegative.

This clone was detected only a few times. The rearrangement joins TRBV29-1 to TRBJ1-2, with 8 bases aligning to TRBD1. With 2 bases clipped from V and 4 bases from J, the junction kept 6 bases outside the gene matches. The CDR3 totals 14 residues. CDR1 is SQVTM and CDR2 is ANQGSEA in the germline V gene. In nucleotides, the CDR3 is TGCAGCGTTGAACGCAGGGGGCAGGTCTATGGCTACACCTTC. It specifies CSVERRGQVYGYTF.

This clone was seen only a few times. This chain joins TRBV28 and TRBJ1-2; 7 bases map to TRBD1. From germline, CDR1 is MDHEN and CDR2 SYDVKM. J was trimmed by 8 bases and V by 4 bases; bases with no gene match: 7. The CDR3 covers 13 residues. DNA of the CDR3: TGTGCCAGCAGTTACTACAGGGGAGTCGGCTACACCTTC. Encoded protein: CASSYYRGVGYTF.

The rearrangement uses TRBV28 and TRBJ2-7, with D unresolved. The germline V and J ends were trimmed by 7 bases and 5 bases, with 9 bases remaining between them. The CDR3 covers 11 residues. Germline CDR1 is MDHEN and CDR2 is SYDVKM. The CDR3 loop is CASIGRDEQYF. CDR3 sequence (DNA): TGTGCCAGCATAGGCCGGGACGAGCAGTACTTC.

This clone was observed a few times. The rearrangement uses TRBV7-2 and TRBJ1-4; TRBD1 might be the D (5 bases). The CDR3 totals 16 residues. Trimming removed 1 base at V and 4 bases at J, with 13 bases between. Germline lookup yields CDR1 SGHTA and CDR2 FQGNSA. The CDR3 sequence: CASSLDRSGGNEKLFF. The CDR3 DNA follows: TGTGCCAGCAGCTTAGACCGAAGCGGGGGTAATGAAAAACTGTTTTTT.

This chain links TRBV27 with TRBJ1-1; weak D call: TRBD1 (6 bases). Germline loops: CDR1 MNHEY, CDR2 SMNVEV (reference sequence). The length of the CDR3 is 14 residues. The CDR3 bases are TGTGCAGCCCGAGGGAGCAGGGGGAACACTGAAGCTTTCTTT. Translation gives CAARGSRGNTEAFF.

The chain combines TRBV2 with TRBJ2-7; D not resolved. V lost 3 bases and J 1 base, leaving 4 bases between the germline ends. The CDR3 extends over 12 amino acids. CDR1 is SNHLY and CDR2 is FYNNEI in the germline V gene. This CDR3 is CASSDRSYEQYF. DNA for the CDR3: TGTGCCAGCAGTGACCGTTCCTACGAGCAGTACTTC.

The CDR3 DNA follows: TGTGCCAGCGATACCTCGGACAGCGCGATCAATCAGCCCCAGCATTTT. The encoded protein is CASDTSDSAINQPQHF. The chain uses TRBV7-9 and TRBJ1-5; possibly TRBD1 for D (6 bases). Trimming shortened V by 8 bases and J by 3 bases, and 20 bases separated the two germline ends. CDR3 length: 16 amino acids. Germline-derived CDR1 and CDR2 are SEHNR and FQNEAQ (reference sequence).

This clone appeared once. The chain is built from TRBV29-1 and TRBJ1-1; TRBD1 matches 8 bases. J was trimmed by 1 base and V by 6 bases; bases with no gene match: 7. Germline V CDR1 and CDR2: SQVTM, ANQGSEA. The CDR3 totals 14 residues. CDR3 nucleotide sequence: TGCAGCGTCGTCACGGACAGGGCGAACACTGAAGCTTTCTTT. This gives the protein CSVVTDRANTEAFF.

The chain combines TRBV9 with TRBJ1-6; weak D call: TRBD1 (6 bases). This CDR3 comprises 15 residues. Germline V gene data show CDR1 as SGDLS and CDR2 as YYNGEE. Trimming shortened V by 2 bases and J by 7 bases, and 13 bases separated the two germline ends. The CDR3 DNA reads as TGTGCCAGCAGCGTTGGGGGGGCGCGAAATTCACCCCTCCACTTT. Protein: CASSVGGARNSPLHF.

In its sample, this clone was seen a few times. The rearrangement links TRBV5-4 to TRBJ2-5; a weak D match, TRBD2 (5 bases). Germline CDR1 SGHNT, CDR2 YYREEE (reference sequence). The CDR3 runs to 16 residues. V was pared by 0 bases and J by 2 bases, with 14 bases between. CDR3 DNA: TGTGCCAGCAGCTTGGTAAGAGGGTCCCAACAAGAGACCCAGTACTTC. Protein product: CASSLVRGSQQETQYF. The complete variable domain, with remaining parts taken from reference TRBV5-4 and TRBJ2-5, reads ETGVTQSPTHLIKTRGQQVTLRCSSQSGHNTVSWYQQALGQGPQFIFQYYREEENGRGNFPPRFSGLQFPNYSSELNVNALELDDSALYLCASSLVRGSQQETQYFGPGTRLLVL.

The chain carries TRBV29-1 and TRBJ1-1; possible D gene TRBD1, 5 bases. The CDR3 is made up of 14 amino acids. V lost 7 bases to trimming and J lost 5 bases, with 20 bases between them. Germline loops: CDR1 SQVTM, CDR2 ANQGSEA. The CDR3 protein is CSATGTGGNTEAFF. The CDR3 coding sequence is TGCAGCGCCACCGGGACGGGAGGGAATACTGAAGCTTTCTTT.

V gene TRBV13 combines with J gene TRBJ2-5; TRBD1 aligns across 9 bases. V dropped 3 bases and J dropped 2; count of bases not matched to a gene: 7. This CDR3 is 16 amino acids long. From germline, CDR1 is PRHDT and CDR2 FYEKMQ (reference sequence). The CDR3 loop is CASSFEGQGFQETQYF. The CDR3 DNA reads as TGTGCCAGCAGCTTCGAGGGACAGGGCTTTCAAGAGACCCAGTACTTC.

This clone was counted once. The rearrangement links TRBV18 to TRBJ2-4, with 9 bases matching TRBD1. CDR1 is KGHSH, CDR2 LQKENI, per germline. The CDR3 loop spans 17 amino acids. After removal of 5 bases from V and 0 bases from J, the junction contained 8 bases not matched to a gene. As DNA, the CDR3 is TGTGCCAGCTCAGTCCGGGACAGGGAGTTAGCCAAAAACATTCAGTACTTC. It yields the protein CASSVRDRELAKNIQYF.

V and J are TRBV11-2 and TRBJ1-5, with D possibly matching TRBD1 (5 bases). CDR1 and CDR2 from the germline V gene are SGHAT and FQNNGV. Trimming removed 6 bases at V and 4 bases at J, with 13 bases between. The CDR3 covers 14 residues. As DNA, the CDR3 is TGTGCCAGCAGTCCTCCGGGACTAAATCAGCCCCAGCATTTT. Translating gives CASSPPGLNQPQHF.

CDR3: CASSPPRPFYNEQFF. DNA for the CDR3: TGTGCCAGCTCACCACCGCGCCCTTTTTACAATGAGCAGTTCTTC. The genes are TRBV18 and TRBJ2-1; D remains unclear. The germline V and J ends were trimmed by 0 bases and 4 bases, with 10 bases remaining between them. The CDR3 is 15 residues long. The germline V gene has CDR1 KGHSH and CDR2 LQKENI.

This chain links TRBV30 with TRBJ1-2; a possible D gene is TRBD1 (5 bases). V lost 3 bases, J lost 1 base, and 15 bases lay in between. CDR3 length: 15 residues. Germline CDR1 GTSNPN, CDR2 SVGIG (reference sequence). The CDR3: CAWRAGDPYNYGYTF. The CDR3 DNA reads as TGTGCCTGGAGAGCGGGGGACCCCTATAACTATGGCTACACCTTC.

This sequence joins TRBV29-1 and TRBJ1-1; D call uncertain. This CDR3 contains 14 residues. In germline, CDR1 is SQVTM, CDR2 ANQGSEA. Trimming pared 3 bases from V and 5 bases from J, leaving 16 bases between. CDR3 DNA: TGCAGCGTTGATAAGGCGGGAAGGCAAACTGAAGCTTTCTTT. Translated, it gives CSVDKAGRQTEAFF. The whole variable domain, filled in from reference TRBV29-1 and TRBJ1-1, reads SAVISQKPSRDICQRGTSLTIQCQVDSQVTMMFWYRQQPGQSLTLIATANQGSEATYESGFVIDKFPISRPNLTFSTLTVSNMSPEDSSIYLCSVDKAGRQTEAFFGQGTRLTVV.

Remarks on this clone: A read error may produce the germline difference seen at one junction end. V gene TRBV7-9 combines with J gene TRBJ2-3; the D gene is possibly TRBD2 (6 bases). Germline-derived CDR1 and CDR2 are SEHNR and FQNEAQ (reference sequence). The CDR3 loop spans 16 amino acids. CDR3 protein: CSSSRSGGTLTDTQYF. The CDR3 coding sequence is TGTTCCAGCAGCCGTAGCGGAGGGACGCTCACAGATACGCAGTATTTT.

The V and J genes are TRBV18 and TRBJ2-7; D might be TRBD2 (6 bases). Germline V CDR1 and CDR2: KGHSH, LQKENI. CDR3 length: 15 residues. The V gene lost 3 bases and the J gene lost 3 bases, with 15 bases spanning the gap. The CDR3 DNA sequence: TGTGCCAGCTCACCCTATGGGGTGGGGGGCTACGAGCAGTACTTC. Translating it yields CASSPYGVGGYEQYF. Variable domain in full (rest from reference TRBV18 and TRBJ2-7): NAGVMQNPRHLVRRRGQEARLRCSPMKGHSHVYWYRQLPEEGLKFMVYLQKENIIDESGMPKERFSAEFPKEGPSILRIQQVVRGDSAAYFCASSPYGVGGYEQYFGPGTRLTVT.

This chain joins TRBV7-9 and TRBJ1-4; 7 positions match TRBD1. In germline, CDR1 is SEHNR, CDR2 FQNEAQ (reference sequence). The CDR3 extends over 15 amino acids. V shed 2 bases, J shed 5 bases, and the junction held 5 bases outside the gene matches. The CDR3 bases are TGTGCCAGCAGCTTATTGGGACAGTCAAATGAAAAACTGTTTTTT. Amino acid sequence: CASSLLGQSNEKLFF.

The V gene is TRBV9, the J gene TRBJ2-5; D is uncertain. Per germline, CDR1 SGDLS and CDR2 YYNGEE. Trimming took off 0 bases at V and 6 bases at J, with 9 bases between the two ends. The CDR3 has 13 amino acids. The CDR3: CASSVAVSQTQYF. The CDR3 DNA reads TGTGCCAGCAGCGTAGCAGTTTCGCAGACCCAGTACTTC.

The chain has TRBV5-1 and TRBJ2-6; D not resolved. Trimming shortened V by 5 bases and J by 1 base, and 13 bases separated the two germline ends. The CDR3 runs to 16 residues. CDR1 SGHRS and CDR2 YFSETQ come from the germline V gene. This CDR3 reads CASRFMTTSGANVLTF. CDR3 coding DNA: TGCGCCAGCAGATTTATGACAACATCTGGGGCCAACGTCCTGACTTTC.

The CDR3 DNA is TGTGCCAGCAGTTACGGGCTAGCAACAGATACGCAGTATTTT. Encoded protein: CASSYGLATDTQYF. This chain joins TRBV6-6 and TRBJ2-3, with D possibly being TRBD2 (5 bases). CDR1 is MNHNY and CDR2 is SVGAGI in the germline V gene (reference sequence). CDR3 length: 14 residues. The V and J ends lost 2 bases and 3 bases respectively, with 9 bases between them.

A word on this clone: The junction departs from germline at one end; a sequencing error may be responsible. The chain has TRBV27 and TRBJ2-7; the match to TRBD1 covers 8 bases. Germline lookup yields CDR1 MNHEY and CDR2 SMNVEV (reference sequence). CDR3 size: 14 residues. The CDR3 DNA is TGTGCCAGCAGTTATGGACAGGGATCCTCCGAGCAGTACTTC. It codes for CASSYGQGSSEQYF.

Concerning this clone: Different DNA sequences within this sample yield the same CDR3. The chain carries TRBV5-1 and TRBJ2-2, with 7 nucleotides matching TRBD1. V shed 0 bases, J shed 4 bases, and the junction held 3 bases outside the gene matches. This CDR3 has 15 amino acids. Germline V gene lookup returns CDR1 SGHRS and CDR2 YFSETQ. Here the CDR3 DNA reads TGCGCCAGCAGCTTGGCCTCAGGGGGCACCGGGGAGCTGTTTTTT. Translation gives CASSLASGGTGELFF.